The 3 T cell receptor beta chains listed next were all sequenced from one sample in a study of blood T cell repertoires in COVID-19. Libraries were prepared by immunoSEQ multiplex PCR; TCRdb keeps only in-frame clonotypes and omits some of them. The sample contains roughly 290,000 clones, 80% to 90% of which appear only once. Input material: PBMCs or T cells enriched from blood (not recorded which). Every receptor here comes from a woman in her 30s who had recovered from COVID-19.

The V gene is TRBV6-5, the J gene TRBJ1-1; the D gene is possibly TRBD1 (5 bases). The CDR3 has 14 amino acids. Between the trimmed V and J ends, which lost 2 bases and 8 bases, there was a span of 15 bases. Looked up from germline, CDR1 is MNHEY and CDR2 is SVGAGI. CDR3 in DNA: TGTGCCAGCAGTTACCGCCAGGGTTCGAAAGAAGCTTTCTTT. This translates into CASSYRQGSKEAFF.

This clone was seen a few times. V gene TRBV4-1 combines with J gene TRBJ2-1, with TRBD2 as a possible D gene (6 bases). Germline CDR1 is MGHRA and CDR2 is YSYEKL. The CDR3 runs to 15 residues. V shed 1 base and J shed 5 bases, with 12 bases lying between them. Here the CDR3 reads CASSQGFSGNNEQFF. In nucleotides, the CDR3 is TGCGCCAGCAGCCAAGGCTTTAGCGGCAACAATGAGCAGTTCTTC.

The chain uses TRBV7-9 and TRBJ1-1, with 9 nucleotides matching TRBD1. The CDR3 sequence is 14 residues long. The junction had 7 bases not matched to a gene; V was cut back by 5 bases and J by 6 bases. CDR1 and CDR2 (germline): SEHNR, FQNEAQ (reference sequence). The CDR3 coding sequence is TGTGCCAGCAGCCGACCGGGACAGGGCTCTGAAGCTTTCTTT. Protein sequence: CASSRPGQGSEAFF.